This T cell receptor beta chain came from a study of cytomegalovirus exposure and HLA in healthy donors. J was trimmed by 6 bases and V by 3 bases; bases with no gene match: 9. The CDR3 contains 15 residues. Germline V gene lookup returns CDR1 SGHTA and CDR2 FQGNSA. As to this clone: Antigen specificity is unknown.

Points from the study as a whole: It is likely that the observed cluster of highly shared sequence variants was a sequencing artifact.

Vbeta (60) and Jbeta (13) primers were used in the PCR. Only in-frame clones appear in the TCRdb table, and some are missing; sequencing was by immunoSEQ multiplex PCR. The sample carries over 150,000 clones, roughly 87% recorded once. The chain has TRBV7-2 and TRBJ2-7, with 9 nucleotides matching TRBD2. This sequence was found in a girl under three years old in good health and CMV-seronegative. Source material: PBMCs. CDR3 sequence reads: CASSFNLAGVSEQYF. The CDR3 DNA reads TGTGCCAGCAGCTTTAACTTAGCGGGAGTCAGCGAGCAGTACTTC.